A selection of T cell receptor beta chains follows, all from one sample in a study of blood T cell repertoires in COVID-19. Libraries were prepared by immunoSEQ multiplex PCR; TCRdb keeps only in-frame clonotypes and omits some of them. The table shows under 75,000 clones, with 81% occurring only once. Material for sequencing was peripheral blood. These receptors were collected from a woman of 80 years or more with active or convalescent COVID-19. Each CDR3 is given with its conserved first and last residue. The D gene is left open where the match is weak. Not every row has a clone size; where given, it reads once, few, many or a size class.

d_gene: TRBD1; v_gene: TRBV5-1; j_gene: TRBJ1-3; len: 17; abundance: once; CDR3aa: CASSLQGQGAIGNTIYF; CDR3nt: TGCGCCAGCAGCCTCCAAGGACAGGGGGCTATTGGAAACACCATATATTTT
d_gene: TRBD1; v_gene: TRBV6-5; j_gene: TRBJ1-5; len: 15; abundance: .; CDR3aa: CASRKGQGLNQPQHF; CDR3nt: TGTGCCAGCAGAAAGGGACAGGGACTAAATCAGCCCCAGCATTTT
d_gene: TRBD2; v_gene: TRBV27; j_gene: TRBJ2-1; len: 16; abundance: .; CDR3aa: CASSSNERGVVDEQFF; CDR3nt: TGTGCCAGCAGTTCTAATGAGCGGGGGGTTGTGGATGAGCAGTTCTTC
d_gene: TRBD1; v_gene: TRBV28; j_gene: TRBJ1-1; len: 14; abundance: .; CDR3aa: CASSLQGGNTEAFF; CDR3nt: TGTGCCAGCAGTTTACAGGGGGGGAACACTGAAGCTTTCTTT
d_gene: TRBD1; v_gene: TRBV10-2; j_gene: TRBJ2-5; len: 15; abundance: .; CDR3aa: CASRAGQAFPETQYF; CDR3nt: TGCGCCAGCAGGGCGGGACAGGCGTTTCCAGAGACCCAGTACTTC
d_gene: .; v_gene: TRBV4-1; j_gene: TRBJ2-5; len: 15; abundance: .; CDR3aa: CASSQGGPSQVTQYF; CDR3nt: TGCGCCAGCAGCCAAGGGGGGCCATCCCAAGTGACCCAGTACTTC
d_gene: TRBD1; v_gene: TRBV6-2/TRBV6-3; j_gene: TRBJ1-5; len: 14; abundance: .; CDR3aa: CASSDRGFGQPQHF; CDR3nt: TGTGCCAGCAGCGACAGGGGGTTTGGTCAGCCCCAGCATTTT
d_gene: .; v_gene: TRBV4-2; j_gene: TRBJ1-4; len: 12; abundance: .; CDR3aa: CASSLLGTELFF; CDR3nt: TGTGCCAGCAGCCTATTGGGGACTGAACTGTTTTTT
d_gene: .; v_gene: TRBV7-6; j_gene: TRBJ2-1; len: 16; abundance: .; CDR3aa: CASSLERRSSYNEQFF; CDR3nt: TGTGCCAGCAGCTTAGAGCGGAGAAGCTCCTACAATGAGCAGTTCTTC
d_gene: TRBD2; v_gene: TRBV2; j_gene: TRBJ2-1; len: 14; abundance: once; CDR3aa: CASQGLALRNEQFF; CDR3nt: TGTGCCAGCCAGGGACTAGCGCTCAGGAATGAGCAGTTCTTC
d_gene: .; v_gene: TRBV6-2/TRBV6-3; j_gene: TRBJ1-1; len: 13; abundance: few; CDR3aa: CASSLFRNTEAFF; CDR3nt: TGTGCCAGCAGCCTGTTTAGGAACACTGAAGCTTTCTTT
d_gene: TRBD1; v_gene: TRBV7-3; j_gene: TRBJ1-1; len: 14; abundance: .; CDR3aa: CASSGGQGNTEAFF; CDR3nt: TGTGCCAGCAGCGGCGGACAGGGTAACACTGAAGCTTTCTTT
d_gene: .; v_gene: TRBV12-3/TRBV12-4; j_gene: TRBJ1-2; len: 13; abundance: .; CDR3aa: CASSPKRNYGYTF; CDR3nt: TGTGCCAGCAGCCCTAAACGGAACTATGGCTACACCTTC
d_gene: TRBD1; v_gene: TRBV7-9; j_gene: TRBJ2-1; len: 14; abundance: once; CDR3aa: CASSNGQGDNEQFF; CDR3nt: TGTGCCAGCAGCAACGGACAGGGAGACAATGAGCAGTTCTTC
d_gene: .; v_gene: TRBV20-1; j_gene: TRBJ1-1; len: 11; abundance: .; CDR3aa: CSTRGRTEAFF; CDR3nt: TGCAGTACCAGGGGAAGGACTGAAGCTTTCTTT
d_gene: .; v_gene: TRBV27; j_gene: TRBJ1-5; len: 14; abundance: .; CDR3aa: CASRADRLNQPQHF; CDR3nt: TGTGCCAGCAGAGCCGACAGATTAAATCAGCCCCAGCATTTT
d_gene: TRBD1; v_gene: TRBV27; j_gene: TRBJ1-2; len: 17; abundance: few; CDR3aa: CASSLYFGTEANYGYTF; CDR3nt: TGTGCCAGCAGTTTATATTTTGGGACAGAAGCTAACTATGGCTACACCTTC
d_gene: TRBD1; v_gene: TRBV28; j_gene: TRBJ1-5; len: 14; abundance: .; CDR3aa: CASVARGRYQPQHF; CDR3nt: TGTGCCAGCGTGGCCAGGGGGCGATATCAGCCCCAGCATTTT
d_gene: .; v_gene: TRBV7-8; j_gene: TRBJ2-1; len: 14; abundance: .; CDR3aa: CASSTGTTYNEQFF; CDR3nt: TGTGCCAGCAGTACCGGGACAACGTACAATGAGCAGTTCTTC
d_gene: .; v_gene: TRBV6-5; j_gene: TRBJ1-2; len: 16; abundance: .; CDR3aa: CASSYWAGDANYGYTF; CDR3nt: TGTGCCAGCAGTTACTGGGCAGGGGATGCTAACTATGGCTACACCTTC
d_gene: TRBD1; v_gene: TRBV7-9; j_gene: TRBJ1-3; len: 15; abundance: .; CDR3aa: CASSRTGPSGNTIYF; CDR3nt: TGTGCCAGCAGTCGGACAGGCCCCTCTGGAAACACCATATATTTT
d_gene: TRBD1; v_gene: TRBV5-6; j_gene: TRBJ1-5; len: 15; abundance: .; CDR3aa: CASSSGTGGGQPQHF; CDR3nt: TGTGCCAGCAGCTCCGGGACAGGGGGAGGTCAGCCCCAGCATTTT
d_gene: .; v_gene: TRBV2; j_gene: TRBJ2-7; len: 14; abundance: .; CDR3aa: CASSSGIDSYEQYF; CDR3nt: TGTGCCAGCAGTTCCGGGATAGACTCCTACGAGCAGTACTTC
d_gene: .; v_gene: TRBV18; j_gene: TRBJ1-6; len: 15; abundance: .; CDR3aa: CASSPGRAYNSPLHF; CDR3nt: TGTGCCAGCTCACCAGGCAGGGCCTATAATTCACCCCTCCACTTT
d_gene: TRBD1; v_gene: TRBV4-1; j_gene: TRBJ2-7; len: 17; abundance: few; CDR3aa: CASSQGVGGQGPYEQYF; CDR3nt: TGCGCCAGCAGCCAAGGTGTGGGTGGACAGGGACCCTACGAGCAGTACTTC
d_gene: TRBD1; v_gene: TRBV6-9; j_gene: TRBJ1-6; len: 21; abundance: .; CDR3aa: CASNFRARRDRGPHANSPLHF; CDR3nt: TGTGCCAGCAACTTTAGGGCCCGCCGGGACAGGGGTCCTCACGCTAATTCACCCCTCCACTTT
d_gene: TRBD1; v_gene: TRBV6-2/TRBV6-3; j_gene: TRBJ1-4; len: 15; abundance: .; CDR3aa: CASSWGTGQNEKLFF; CDR3nt: TGTGCCAGCAGTTGGGGGACAGGACAAAATGAAAAACTGTTTTTT
d_gene: .; v_gene: TRBV4-1; j_gene: TRBJ2-3; len: 14; abundance: .; CDR3aa: CASSQDDSTDTQYF; CDR3nt: TGCGCCAGCAGCCAAGATGACTCCACAGATACGCAGTATTTT
d_gene: .; v_gene: TRBV3-1/TRBV3-2; j_gene: TRBJ2-5; len: 17; abundance: .; CDR3aa: CASGNRETADFQETQYF; CDR3nt: TGTGCCAGCGGGAACAGGGAAACGGCGGATTTCCAAGAGACCCAGTACTTC
d_gene: TRBD1; v_gene: TRBV2; j_gene: TRBJ1-5; len: 14; abundance: .; CDR3aa: CASRGQGNNQPQHF; CDR3nt: TGTGCCAGCCGGGGACAGGGGAACAATCAGCCCCAGCATTTT